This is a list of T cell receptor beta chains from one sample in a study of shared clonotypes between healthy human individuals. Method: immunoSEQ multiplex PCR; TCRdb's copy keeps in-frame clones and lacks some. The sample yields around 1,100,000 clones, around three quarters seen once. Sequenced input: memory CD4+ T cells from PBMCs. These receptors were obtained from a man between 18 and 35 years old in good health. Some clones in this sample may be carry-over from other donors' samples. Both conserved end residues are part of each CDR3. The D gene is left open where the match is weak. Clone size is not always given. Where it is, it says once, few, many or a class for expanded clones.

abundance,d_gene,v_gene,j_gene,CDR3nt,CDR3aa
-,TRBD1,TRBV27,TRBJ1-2,TGTGCCAGCAGCCCGACGGACAGGGTTGAACATGGCTACACCTTC,CASSPTDRVEHGYTF
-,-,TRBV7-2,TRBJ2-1,TGTGCCAGCAGCTTAGCAGGCTTCCTATACAATGAGCAGTTCTTC,CASSLAGFLYNEQFF
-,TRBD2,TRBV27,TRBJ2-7,TGTGCCAGCCGAGATCGGAAAGCGGGAGGATTCCACGAGCAGTACTTC,CASRDRKAGGFHEQYF
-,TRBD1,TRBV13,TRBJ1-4,TGTGCCAGCAGCAGACAGGGTAATGAAAAACTGTTTTTT,CASSRQGNEKLFF
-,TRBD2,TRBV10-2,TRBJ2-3,TGCGCCAGCAGTGAGTTTAGCGGGAGGTTGTCAGATACGCAGTATTTT,CASSEFSGRLSDTQYF
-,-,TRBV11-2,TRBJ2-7,TGTGCCAGCAGCCGGGGGACCTACGAGCAGTACTTC,CASSRGTYEQYF
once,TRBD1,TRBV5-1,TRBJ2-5,TGCGCCAGCAGCGCCGGGACAGACCAAGAGACCCAGTACTTC,CASSAGTDQETQYF
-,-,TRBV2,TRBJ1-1,TGTGCCAGCAGGCCCACAGGGTCCGCTGAAGCTTTCTTT,CASRPTGSAEAFF
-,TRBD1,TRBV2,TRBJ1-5,TGTGCCAGTGCAAGGGTTGAGGGGGCCAATCAGCCCCAGCATTTT,CASARVEGANQPQHF
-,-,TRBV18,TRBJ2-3,TGTGCCAGCTCACCGGCCCTCACAGATACGCAGTATTTT,CASSPALTDTQYF
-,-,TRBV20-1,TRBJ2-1,TGCAGTGCTAGAACCGTAGGCCAGCAGTTCTTC,CSARTVGQQFF
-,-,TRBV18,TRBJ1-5,TGTGCCAGCTCACCATCACCCGGGAAGGTTGGCAATCAGCCCCAGCATTTT,CASSPSPGKVGNQPQHF
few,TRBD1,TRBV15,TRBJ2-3,TGTGCCACCAGCAGGTGGACAGGGGACAACACAGATACGCAGTATTTT,CATSRWTGDNTDTQYF
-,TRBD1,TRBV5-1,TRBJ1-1,TGCGCCAGCAGCTTACGGGACAGGGAAGCTTTCTTT,CASSLRDREAFF
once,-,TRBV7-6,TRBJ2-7,TGTGCCAGCAGCTCAATGTCTCCAGGGGCCCTCTCCTACGAGCAGTACTTC,CASSSMSPGALSYEQYF
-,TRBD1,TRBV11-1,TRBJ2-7,TGTGCCAGCAGCCGGGACAGGGATTACGAGCAGTACTTC,CASSRDRDYEQYF
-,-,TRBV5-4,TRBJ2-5,TGTGCCAGCAGCAGCCCCCAGGAGACCCAGTACTTC,CASSSPQETQYF
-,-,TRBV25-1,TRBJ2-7,TGTGCCAGCAGAGGCAGGCCCTACGAGCAGTACTTC,CASRGRPYEQYF
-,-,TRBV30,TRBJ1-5,TGTGCCTGGGGTGACAGGAGCAATCAGCCCCAGCATTTT,CAWGDRSNQPQHF
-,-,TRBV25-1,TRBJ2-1,TGTGCCAGCAGTGAATTTTTATTGGCAGACCCGAGGAATGAGCAGTTCTTC,CASSEFLLADPRNEQFF
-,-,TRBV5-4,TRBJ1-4,TGTGCCAGCAGCCCTTCTGGACTCTCGGCGGATGAAAAACTGTTTTTT,CASSPSGLSADEKLFF
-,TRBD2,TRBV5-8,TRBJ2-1,TGTGCCAGCAGCTTTTTAGCGGGAGCCTACAATGAGCAGTTCTTC,CASSFLAGAYNEQFF
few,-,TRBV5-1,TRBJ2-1,TGCGCCAGCAGCTTAGTAACCGCCTACAATGAGCAGTTCTTC,CASSLVTAYNEQFF
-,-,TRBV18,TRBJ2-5,TGTGCCAGCTCACCGGGTGCGGGGGAGACCCAGTACTTC,CASSPGAGETQYF
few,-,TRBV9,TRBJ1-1,TGTGCCAGCAGCGTAGCGGGCAACACTGAAGCTTTCTTT,CASSVAGNTEAFF
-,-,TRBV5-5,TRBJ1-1,TGTGCCAGCAGCTTGGCGACAAGACCTGAAGCTTTCTTT,CASSLATRPEAFF
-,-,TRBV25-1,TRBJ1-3,TGTGCCAGCAGTGAATTTGGGGGGTCTGGAAACACCATATATTTT,CASSEFGGSGNTIYF